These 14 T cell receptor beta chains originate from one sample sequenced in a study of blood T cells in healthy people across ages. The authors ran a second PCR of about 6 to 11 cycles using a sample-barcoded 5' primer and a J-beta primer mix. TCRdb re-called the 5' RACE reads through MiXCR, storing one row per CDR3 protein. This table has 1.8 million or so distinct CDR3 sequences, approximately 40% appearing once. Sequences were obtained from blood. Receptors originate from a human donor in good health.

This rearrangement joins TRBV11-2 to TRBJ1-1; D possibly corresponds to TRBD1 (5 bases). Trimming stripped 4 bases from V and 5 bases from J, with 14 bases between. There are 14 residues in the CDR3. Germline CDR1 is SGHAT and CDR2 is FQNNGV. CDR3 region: CASSSRVGGTEAFF. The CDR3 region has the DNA TGTGCCAGCAGCTCCCGGGTGGGGGGAACTGAAGCTTTCTTT.

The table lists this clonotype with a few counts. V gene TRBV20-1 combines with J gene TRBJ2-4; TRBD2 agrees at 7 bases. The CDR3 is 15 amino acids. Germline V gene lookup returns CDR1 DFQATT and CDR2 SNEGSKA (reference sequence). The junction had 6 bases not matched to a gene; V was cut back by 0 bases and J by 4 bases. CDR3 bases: TGCAGTGCTAGAGATGGGAGGGAGGCAAAAAACATTCAGTACTTC. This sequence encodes CSARDGREAKNIQYF.

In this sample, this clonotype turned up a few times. The CDR3 sequence: CATSDSGDVTDTQYF. Here the CDR3 DNA reads TGTGCCACCAGTGATTCGGGGGATGTCACAGATACGCAGTATTTT. The chain is built from TRBV24-1 and TRBJ2-3, with D possibly matching TRBD2 (6 bases). CDR3 length: 15 residues. The germline V and J ends were trimmed by 2 bases and 2 bases, with 10 bases remaining between them. The germline CDR1 and CDR2 sequences are KGHDR and SFDVKD.

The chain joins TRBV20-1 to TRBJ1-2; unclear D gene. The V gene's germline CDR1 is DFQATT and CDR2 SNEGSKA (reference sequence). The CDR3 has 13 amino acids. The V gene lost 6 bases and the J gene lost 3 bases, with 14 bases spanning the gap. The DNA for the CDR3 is TGCAGTGCGTTCGACACCCTAGACTATGGCTACACCTTC. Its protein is CSAFDTLDYGYTF.

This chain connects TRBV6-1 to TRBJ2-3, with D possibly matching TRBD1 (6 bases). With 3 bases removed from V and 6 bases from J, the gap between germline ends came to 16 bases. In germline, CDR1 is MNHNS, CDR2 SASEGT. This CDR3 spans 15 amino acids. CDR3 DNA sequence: TGTGCCAGCAGTGATAAGGGGGTATTAGGGGATACGCAGTATTTT. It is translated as CASSDKGVLGDTQYF.

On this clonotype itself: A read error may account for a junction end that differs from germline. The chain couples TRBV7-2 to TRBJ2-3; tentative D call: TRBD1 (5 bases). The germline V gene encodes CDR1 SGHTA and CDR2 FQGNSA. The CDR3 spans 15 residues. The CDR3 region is CASSLGGHNTDSQYF. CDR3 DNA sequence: TGTGCCAGCAGCTTAGGCGGACATAACACAGATTCGCAGTATTTT.

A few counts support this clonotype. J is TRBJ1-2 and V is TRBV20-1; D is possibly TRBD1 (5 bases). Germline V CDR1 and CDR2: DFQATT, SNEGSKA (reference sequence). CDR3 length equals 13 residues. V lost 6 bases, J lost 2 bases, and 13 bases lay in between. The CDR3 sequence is CSAVFTGNYGYTF. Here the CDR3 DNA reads TGCAGTGCGGTTTTTACAGGAAACTATGGCTACACCTTC.

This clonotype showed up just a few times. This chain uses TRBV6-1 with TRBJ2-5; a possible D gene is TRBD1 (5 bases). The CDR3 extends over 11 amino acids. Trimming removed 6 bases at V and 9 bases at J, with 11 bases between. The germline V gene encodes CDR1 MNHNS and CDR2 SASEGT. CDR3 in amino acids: CASRGTGAQYF. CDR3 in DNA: TGTGCCAGCAGGGGAACAGGTGCCCAGTACTTC.

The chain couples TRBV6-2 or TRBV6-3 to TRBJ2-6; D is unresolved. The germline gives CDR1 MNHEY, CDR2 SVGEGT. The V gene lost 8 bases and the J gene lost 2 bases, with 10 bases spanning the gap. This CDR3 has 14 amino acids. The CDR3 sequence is CASVSLPGANVLTF. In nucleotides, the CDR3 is TGTGCCAGCGTTAGCCTTCCTGGGGCCAACGTCCTGACTTTC.

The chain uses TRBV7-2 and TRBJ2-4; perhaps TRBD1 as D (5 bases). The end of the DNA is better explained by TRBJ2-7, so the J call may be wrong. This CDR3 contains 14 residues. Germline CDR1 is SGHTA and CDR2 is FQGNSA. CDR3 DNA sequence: TGTGCCAGCAGCTTAGGTTACAGGATGGACGAGCAGTACTTC. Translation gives CASSLGYRMDEQYF.

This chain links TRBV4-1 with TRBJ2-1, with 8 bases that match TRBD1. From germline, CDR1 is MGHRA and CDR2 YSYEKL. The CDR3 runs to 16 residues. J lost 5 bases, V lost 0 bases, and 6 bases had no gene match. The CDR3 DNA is TGCGCCAGCAGCCAAGATCGAGGGACAGGAAACAATGAGCAGTTCTTC. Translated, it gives CASSQDRGTGNNEQFF.

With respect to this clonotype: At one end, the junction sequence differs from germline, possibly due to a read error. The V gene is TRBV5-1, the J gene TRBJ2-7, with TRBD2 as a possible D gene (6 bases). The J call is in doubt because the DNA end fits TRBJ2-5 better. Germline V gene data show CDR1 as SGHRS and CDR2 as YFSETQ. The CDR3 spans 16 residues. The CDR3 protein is CASNLRARGNLETQYF. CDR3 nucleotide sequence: TGCGCCAGCAACTTGCGGGCCCGGGGGAATCTTGAGACCCAGTACTTC.

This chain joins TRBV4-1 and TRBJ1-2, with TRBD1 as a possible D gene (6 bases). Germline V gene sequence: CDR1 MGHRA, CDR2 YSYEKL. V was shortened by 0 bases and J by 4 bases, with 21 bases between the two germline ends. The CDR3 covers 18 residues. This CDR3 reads CASSQDGSGGRRPYGYTF. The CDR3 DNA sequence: TGCGCCAGCAGCCAAGATGGGAGTGGGGGCAGACGACCCTATGGCTACACCTTC.

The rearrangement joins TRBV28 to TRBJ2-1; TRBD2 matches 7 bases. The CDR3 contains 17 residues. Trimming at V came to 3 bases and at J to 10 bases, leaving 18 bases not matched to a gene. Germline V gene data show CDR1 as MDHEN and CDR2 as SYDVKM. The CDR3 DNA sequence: TGTGCCAGCAGTTTGCAATTTTCCAGCGGGGAAGCAGAGGAGCAGTTCTTC. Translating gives CASSLQFSSGEAEEQFF.